The clone carrying this T cell receptor (beta chain) was seen only a few times. Its antigen is undetermined. One entry per CDR3 protein results from TCRdb running MiXCR on the 5' RACE reads. The repertoire holds about 320,000 distinct CDR3 sequences, with over 11% as singletons. V gave up 5 bases and J gave up 8 bases; unmatched junction bases: 15. The CDR3 contains 16 residues. Per germline, CDR1 MNHEY and CDR2 SMNVEV (reference sequence). The sample originates from a study of T-cell memory formation after mild COVID-19. About the research overall: Largely donor-specific TCR clusters were found.

Findings of the study overall: Clones that contracted from day 15 to 85 were balanced CD4/CD8, while later expanders leaned CD4+. Pre-infection memory showed some responding clones, and this suggested that cross-reactive memory joined. Chiefly within CM and EM were the contracting CD4+ clones; CD8+ ones were within EMRA.

The sample comprised PBMCs or a T cell subset sorted from them (not recorded which). V usage is TRBV27 and J usage is TRBJ2-1, with 7 bases identical to TRBD2. The source is a man aged 18 to 29 who had mild COVID-19 (a few samples of this study predate the infection). Cell type and time point are not known. The CDR3 loop is CASSPRRQRGRDEQFF. CDR3 coding DNA: TGTGCCAGCAGTCCTCGACGGCAGCGGGGAAGGGATGAGCAGTTCTTC.